This T cell receptor beta chain originates from a study of regulatory T cells in long-lasting Graves disease. As for the study in general: By definition, persistent Graves' disease involved antithyroid drugs for over 5 years alongside positive TSH receptor antibodies.

The time point was: persistent/refractory GD, antithyroid drugs over 5 years with positive TRAb. PBMC RNA served as the TCR library source. In building TCR beta libraries, iRepertoire HTBI primers were used together with Arm-PCR of CDR3 regions. TCRdb processed the multiplex PCR reads anew with MiXCR; each CDR3 protein has one entry. Of roughly 500,000 distinct CDR3 sequences listed, 20% to 25% are singletons. The specimen comprised peripheral blood mononuclear cells (PBMCs), sampled when the disease was refractory, from a patient treated with antithyroid drugs. This receptor was obtained from a female donor with Graves disease.

CDR3 sequence reads: CASSLAFRQETQYF. For the CDR3, the DNA is TGTGCCAGCAGCTTAGCGTTCCGCCAAGAGACCCAGTACTTC. The chain combines TRBV7-9 with TRBJ2-5, with D unclear. The V end was cut by 0 bases, the J end by 1 base, with 6 bases between. The CDR3 has 14 amino acids. Germline V gene lookup returns CDR1 SEHNR and CDR2 FQNEAQ (reference sequence).